The 30 T cell receptor beta chains below come from one sample, sequenced in a study of control samples from healthy donors and cancer patients. The repertoire was sequenced with immunoSEQ multiplex PCR; TCRdb's copy has only in-frame clones and lacks some. In the table there are tens of thousands of clones, roughly 90% of which are singletons. The sequencing sample was made of blood. Every receptor here comes from a man in his fifties in good health.

The chain combines TRBV27 with TRBJ2-1, with 7 positions matching TRBD2. CDR1 MNHEY and CDR2 SMNVEV come from the germline V gene (reference sequence). The CDR3 is 17 amino acids. V lost 7 bases to trimming and J lost 3 bases; unmatched junction nucleotides: 15. Here the CDR3 reads CASKGGNHRSNYNEQFF. The CDR3 region has the DNA TGTGCCAGCAAGGGAGGGAATCACCGATCTAACTACAATGAGCAGTTCTTC.

This rearrangement joins TRBV15 to TRBJ1-6; D is possibly TRBD1 (6 bases). Deletions cut 0 bases from V and 9 bases from J, with 18 bases between. This CDR3 is built from 17 residues. Germline V lookup: CDR1 LNHNV, CDR2 YYDKDF (reference sequence). The CDR3 loop is CATSRDYPNRAGSPLHF. CDR3 coding DNA: TGTGCCACCAGCAGAGATTACCCGAACAGGGCGGGTTCACCCCTCCACTTT.

The chain carries TRBV9 and TRBJ2-1, with D possibly TRBD2 on 6 matching bases. Trimming took off 2 bases at V and 5 bases at J, with 14 bases between the two ends. The CDR3 has 15 residues. Germline V gene data show CDR1 as SGDLS and CDR2 as YYNGEE. The CDR3 spells CASSVGRGSHNEQFF. The DNA of the CDR3 is TGTGCCAGCAGCGTCGGGCGGGGATCCCACAATGAGCAGTTCTTC.

The genes are TRBV9 and TRBJ2-3; D uncertain. Trimming stripped 3 bases from V and 5 bases from J, with 4 bases between. The CDR3 is 11 residues long. Germline CDR1 reads SGDLS; CDR2 reads YYNGEE. The DNA for the CDR3 is TGTGCCAGCAGCGGGGGAGATACGCAGTATTTT. This gives the protein CASSGGDTQYF.

This clone occurred once. The gene calls are TRBV19 and TRBJ1-3, with a weak D call TRBD1 (5 bases). Trimming took 6 bases from V and 2 from J, leaving 8 bases between them. CDR1 is LNHDA, CDR2 SQIVND, per germline (reference sequence). The CDR3 has 13 residues. The DNA of the CDR3 is TGTGCCAGTAGGGCAGGGCCTGGAAACACCATATATTTT. Translation gives CASRAGPGNTIYF.

The chain uses TRBV5-1 and TRBJ1-1; D perhaps matches TRBD1 (6 bases). The V end lost 4 bases, the J end lost 5 bases, and 15 bases lay between the germline ends. CDR1 is SGHRS, CDR2 YFSETQ, per germline. The CDR3 is 14 amino acids. The CDR3 protein is CASSPSGVGTEAFF. Written as DNA, the CDR3 is TGCGCCAGCAGCCCCTCAGGGGTCGGGACTGAAGCTTTCTTT.

The chain recombines TRBV29-1 with TRBJ1-2, with 10 bases that match TRBD1. Germline CDR1 SQVTM, CDR2 ANQGSEA. The CDR3 covers 16 residues. V lost 3 bases to trimming and J lost 1 base; unmatched junction nucleotides: 8. CDR3 in amino acids: CSVDPGTGDYNYGYTF. The CDR3, as DNA: TGCAGCGTTGATCCCGGGACAGGGGATTATAACTATGGCTACACCTTC.

This sequence joins TRBV11-3 and TRBJ2-1; no definite D call. V was shortened by 7 bases and J by 0 bases, with 13 bases between the two germline ends. This CDR3 comprises 15 residues. CDR1 SGHNT and CDR2 YENEEA come from the germline V gene. This CDR3 reads CASKPGTSSYNEQFF. CDR3 coding DNA: TGTGCCAGCAAACCGGGCACCAGCTCCTACAATGAGCAGTTCTTC.

V is TRBV3-1 (or the pseudogene TRBV3-2) and J is TRBJ1-1; no clear D gene. The CDR3 covers 12 residues. Per germline, CDR1 LGHDT and CDR2 YNNKEL (reference sequence). Trimming removed 3 bases at V and 7 bases at J, with 9 bases between. The CDR3 DNA reads as TGTGCCAGCAGCCAGACGGACGATGAAGCTTTCTTT. Protein: CASSQTDDEAFF.

The CDR3: CASSKGYEQFF. In DNA, the CDR3 is TGTGCCAGCAGCAAAGGTTATGAGCAGTTCTTC. This chain uses TRBV7-8 with TRBJ2-1, with D unclear. The V gene lost 5 bases and the J gene lost 8 bases, with 7 bases spanning the gap. The CDR3 loop spans 11 amino acids. Germline V CDR1 and CDR2: SGHVS, FQNEAQ.

The chain recombines TRBV18 with TRBJ1-5; no definite D call. CDR3 length: 15 residues. Trimming took 6 bases from V and 0 from J, leaving 12 bases between them. Germline CDR1 KGHSH, CDR2 LQKENI. CDR3 region: CASSPPTLSNQPQHF. DNA of the CDR3: TGTGCCAGCTCCCCTCCGACTCTTAGCAATCAGCCCCAGCATTTT.

V and J are TRBV18 and TRBJ1-2; D is undetermined. V was clipped by 3 bases and J by 10 bases, with 15 bases between them. Germline V CDR1 and CDR2: KGHSH, LQKENI. There are 13 residues in the CDR3. The CDR3, as DNA: TGTGCCAGCTCACCGTCATCCCGAAGGGACTACACCTTC. Its translation is CASSPSSRRDYTF.

This clone appeared a single time. The chain employs TRBV10-3 and TRBJ2-5; 8 positions match TRBD2. The J segment lost 5 bases and the V segment lost 4 bases, leaving 3 bases of the junction unmatched. The V gene's germline CDR1 is ENHRY and CDR2 SYGVKD. The CDR3 totals 13 residues. CDR3 loop: CAISAGGRETQYF. The CDR3 DNA sequence: TGTGCCATCAGTGCGGGGGGGCGGGAGACCCAGTACTTC.

This clone showed up just once. The chain couples TRBV7-6 to TRBJ1-1; D is unclear. Germline V gene sequence: CDR1 SGHVS, CDR2 FNYEAQ. V was cut by 1 base and J by 0 bases, with 12 bases left in between. The CDR3 covers 16 residues. The CDR3 loop reads CASSLESSVVNTEAFF. The DNA for the CDR3 is TGTGCCAGCAGCTTAGAAAGTAGTGTGGTGAACACTGAAGCTTTCTTT.

A single count supports this clone. The same CDR3 can be traced to other DNA sequences in this sample. The CDR3 region has the DNA TGTGCCAGCAGCCAACAGGGGTCCACAGATACGCAGTATTTT. This sequence encodes CASSQQGSTDTQYF. The chain uses TRBV6-4 and TRBJ2-3, with 7 bases fitting TRBD1. Unmatched junction bases numbered 5, after V lost 6 bases and J lost 2 bases. From germline, CDR1 is MRHNA and CDR2 SNTAGT. CDR3 length: 14 amino acids.

Remarks on this clone: An end of the junction differs from the germline gene, which may be a read error. Other nucleotide sequences from this sample produce the same CDR3. The chain combines TRBV2 with TRBJ1-5, with D unresolved. The CDR3 is made up of 13 amino acids. CDR1 is SNHLY and CDR2 is FYNNEI in the germline V gene. The CDR3 here is CASSVDGNQPQHF. CDR3 bases: TGTGCCAGCAGTGTGGATGGGAATCAGCCCCAACATTTT.

In this sample, this clone turned up once. The CDR3 protein is CASSLGQSPEKLFF. The CDR3, as DNA: TGCGCCAGCAGCTTGGGACAGTCACCCGAAAAACTGTTTTTT. The chain couples TRBV5-1 to TRBJ1-4; D perhaps matches TRBD1 (5 bases). CDR1 SGHRS and CDR2 YFSETQ come from the germline V gene. V lost 0 bases to trimming and J lost 8 bases, with 11 bases between them. CDR3 length: 14 amino acids.

This clone has only one observation. V is TRBV3-1 (or the pseudogene TRBV3-2) and J is TRBJ2-2; 7 bases align to TRBD2. The CDR3 is made up of 18 amino acids. Germline CDR1 and CDR2: LGHDT and YNNKEL (reference sequence). Trimming took 0 bases from V and 1 from J; bases not matched to a gene: 8. The CDR3 sequence: CASSQERRGLVNTGELFF. CDR3 sequence (DNA): TGTGCCAGCAGCCAAGAACGGAGAGGACTAGTGAACACCGGGGAGCTGTTTTTT.

The genes are TRBV14 and TRBJ1-4, with a weak D call TRBD1 (5 bases). CDR1 and CDR2 (germline): SGHDN, FVKESK. There are 13 residues in the CDR3. The V end lost 1 base, the J end lost 12 bases, and 12 bases lay between the germline ends. CDR3 amino acids: CASSQVMTAELFF. Written as DNA, the CDR3 is TGTGCCAGCAGCCAAGTAATGACAGCCGAACTGTTTTTT. Combining the CDR3 with reference TRBV14 and TRBJ1-4 gives the whole variable domain EAGVTQFPSHSVIEKGQTVTLRCDPISGHDNLYWYRRVMGKEIKFLLHFVKESKQDESGMPNNRFLAERTGGTYSTLKVQPAELEDSGVYFCASSQVMTAELFFGSGTQLSVL.

This chain links TRBV5-4 with TRBJ1-1; D remains ambiguous. This CDR3 has 12 amino acids. Trimming removed 4 bases from V and 7 bases from J, with 11 bases in between. Germline lookup yields CDR1 SGHNT and CDR2 YYREEE (reference sequence). Written as DNA, the CDR3 is TGTGCCAGCAGCCACGACACTGTTGAAGCTTTCTTT. It codes for CASSHDTVEAFF.

The chain employs TRBV29-1 and TRBJ2-1, with 9 bases fitting TRBD1. Per the germline V gene, CDR1 is SQVTM and CDR2 is ANQGSEA. V was clipped by 5 bases and J by 5 bases; unmatched bases: 7. The CDR3 is 14 amino acids. As DNA, the CDR3 is TGCAGCGTTCGGTCCGGGACAGGGAACAATGAGCAGTTCTTC. Its translation: CSVRSGTGNNEQFF.

The genes are TRBV6-5 and TRBJ1-5; TRBD1 might be the D (6 bases). The V end lost 7 bases, the J end lost 11 bases, and 12 bases lay between the germline ends. This CDR3 region has 11 residues. Germline V CDR1 and CDR2: MNHEY, SVGAGI. This chain's CDR3 is CASKYTGTQHF. DNA for the CDR3: TGTGCCAGCAAGTACACAGGGACCCAGCATTTT.

The gene calls are TRBV3-1 (or the pseudogene TRBV3-2) and TRBJ1-4; D might be TRBD1 (5 bases). The CDR3 covers 15 residues. Germline CDR1 is LGHDT and CDR2 is YNNKEL (reference sequence). Trimming took 2 bases from V and 2 from J, leaving 9 bases between them. CDR3 residues: CASSQTGRTNEKLFF. For the CDR3, the DNA is TGTGCCAGCAGCCAAACGGGACGGACTAATGAAAAACTGTTTTTT.

This chain's CDR3 is CASSSSRQGVNSPLHF. In DNA, the CDR3 is TGTGCCAGCAGCTCGTCACGACAGGGAGTTAATTCACCCCTCCACTTT. V and J are TRBV7-9 and TRBJ1-6; 7 bases agree with TRBD1. Per the germline V gene, CDR1 is SEHNR and CDR2 is FQNEAQ (reference sequence). Unmatched junction bases numbered 9, after V lost 4 bases and J lost 6 bases. The CDR3 length is 16 residues.

The chain is built from TRBV5-1 and TRBJ1-2; D ambiguous. The CDR3 runs to 13 residues. The V gene's germline CDR1 is SGHRS and CDR2 YFSETQ. Trimming left V 4 bases short and J 3 bases short, with 10 bases between. In nucleotides, the CDR3 is TGCGCCAGCAGCCCTGACAACGACTATGGCTACACCTTC. This gives the protein CASSPDNDYGYTF.

This chain connects TRBV5-1 to TRBJ1-1; TRBD1 is a possible D gene (5 bases). V shed 3 bases and J shed 2 bases, with 11 bases lying between them. CDR3 size: 14 residues. The V gene's germline CDR1 is SGHRS and CDR2 YFSETQ. The CDR3 nucleotides read TGCGCCAGCAGCTGGACAAGTATAAACACTGAAGCTTTCTTT. Its protein is CASSWTSINTEAFF. Drawing the rest from reference TRBV5-1 and TRBJ1-1, the complete variable domain is KAGVTQTPRYLIKTRGQQVTLSCSPISGHRSVSWYQQTPGQGLQFLFEYFSETQRNKGNFPGRFSGRQFSNSRSEMNVSTLELGDSALYLCASSWTSINTEAFFGQGTRLTVV.

This chain uses TRBV10-3 with TRBJ1-1; TRBD1 might be the D (6 bases). The V end lost 3 bases, the J end lost 7 bases, and 9 bases lay between the germline ends. CDR3 length equals 12 residues. Germline loops: CDR1 ENHRY, CDR2 SYGVKD. CDR3 DNA: TGTGCCATCAGTGATAGGACAGATGAAGCTTTCTTT. It translates to CAISDRTDEAFF.

V and J are TRBV2 and TRBJ1-1; 7 positions match TRBD1. Germline V gene sequence: CDR1 SNHLY, CDR2 FYNNEI. The V segment lost 3 bases and the J segment 4 bases; nucleotides outside the gene matches: 5. There are 14 residues in the CDR3. The CDR3 sequence: CASSDRGSGTEAFF. The CDR3 DNA follows: TGTGCCAGCAGTGACAGGGGGTCCGGCACTGAAGCTTTCTTT.

This chain connects TRBV14 to TRBJ1-2; no reliable D call. From germline, CDR1 is SGHDN and CDR2 FVKESK. This CDR3 is 13 amino acids long. Trimming left V 1 base short and J 2 bases short, with 5 bases between. This CDR3 reads CASSQAANYGYTF. CDR3 DNA: TGTGCCAGCAGCCAAGCAGCAAACTATGGCTACACCTTC. The entire variable domain, with the rest obtained from reference TRBV14 and TRBJ1-2, is as follows: EAGVTQFPSHSVIEKGQTVTLRCDPISGHDNLYWYRRVMGKEIKFLLHFVKESKQDESGMPNNRFLAERTGGTYSTLKVQPAELEDSGVYFCASSQAANYGYTFGSGTRLTVV.

The chain is built from TRBV6-6 and TRBJ1-4, with D tentatively TRBD1 (5 bases). Germline CDR1 MNHNY, CDR2 SVGAGI (reference sequence). The V end was cut by 4 bases, the J end by 8 bases, with 20 bases between. CDR3 length: 16 amino acids. The chain's CDR3 is CASSSYPGTAQEKLFF. The CDR3 DNA follows: TGTGCCAGCAGTTCCTACCCCGGGACGGCTCAGGAAAAACTGTTTTTT.